This is a list of T cell receptor beta chains from one sample in a study of response to subunit inactivated influenza vaccine. TCRdb passed the RT-PCR reads through MiXCR, listing each CDR3 protein once. The sample lists about 540,000 distinct CDR3 sequences; around 25% were seen once. The same sample was also used in a study of T cells expressing NK-cell markers.

Sequencing was performed on CD4+ T cells sorted from PBMCs, taken 11 to 12 days after vaccination. Receptor source: a man aged 45-65 years who received an inactivated influenza vaccine. The CDR3 runs from the conserved cysteine through the conserved F or W.

>TRBV7-2
CASTLAGGGTQYF
>TRBV24-1
CATSDLGRTDTLYF
>TRBV28
CASTNPEVKQFF
>TRBV28
CASSRGLSNQPQHF
>TRBV30
CAWSKGTTTEQYF
>TRBV5-8
CASSLWRDRPYGYTF
>TRBV7-2
CASSQGLVDSTGYTF
>TRBV6-4
CASAGRVLDEQYF
>TRBV2
CASRPIPGLNYNEQFF
>TRBV14
CASSQGARLRINTEAFF
>TRBV7-2
CASSFSTGVGNEKLFF
>TRBV12-3/TRBV12-4
CASRTGTGFGPQHF
>TRBV20-1
CSAARPQGWPQHF
>TRBV11-2
CASSLEGGQGAHFEQYF
>TRBV5-1
CASSSPGGYEQYF
>TRBV28
CASSWNTGELFF